One and the same sample provided the 16 T cell receptor beta chains below, sequenced in a study of shared clonotypes between healthy human individuals. Libraries were prepared by immunoSEQ multiplex PCR; TCRdb keeps only in-frame clonotypes and omits some of them. Of approximately 2,000,000 clones listed, 93% are singletons. It was CD45RO-negative cells, positively selected for CCR7, that made up naive CD8 cells, with terminally differentiated effector memory CD45RA+ cells excluded. Sequenced material: naive CD8+ T cells from PBMCs. These receptors were collected from a man younger than 30 in good health. Some clones in this sample may be carry-over from other donors' samples.

This chain links TRBV7-3 with TRBJ2-5, with no clear D. The CDR3 extends over 14 amino acids. V lost 5 bases and J lost 4, with 14 bases in between. CDR1 SGHTA and CDR2 FQGTGA come from the germline V gene. CDR3 loop: CASSPRPGGETQYF. The CDR3 DNA follows: TGTGCCAGCAGCCCCCGCCCGGGCGGAGAGACCCAGTACTTC. Full variable domain (remainder filled in from reference TRBV7-3 and TRBJ2-5): GAGVSQTPSNKVTEKGKYVELRCDPISGHTALYWYRQSLGQGPEFLIYFQGTGAADDSGLPNDRFFAVRPEGSVSTLKIQRTERGDSAVYLCASSPRPGGETQYFGPGTRLLVL.

The chain's CDR3 is CASSGSGQGMSEQYF. The CDR3 region has the DNA TGTGCCAGCAGCGGTAGCGGACAGGGGATGAGCGAGCAGTACTTC. The rearrangement uses TRBV9 and TRBJ2-7; 9 bases line up with TRBD1. CDR1 and CDR2 from the germline V gene are SGDLS and YYNGEE. Unmatched junction bases numbered 10, after V lost 3 bases and J lost 6 bases. CDR3 size: 15 residues.

The chain couples TRBV15 to TRBJ2-1; 9 bases map to TRBD2. Per the germline V gene, CDR1 is LNHNV and CDR2 is YYDKDF (reference sequence). The CDR3 is 16 amino acids. The V and J ends lost 8 bases and 6 bases, in that order; junction bases with no gene match: 14. The CDR3: CATGDLLAGGFNEQFF. In DNA, the CDR3 is TGTGCCACCGGGGACCTTTTGGCGGGAGGGTTCAATGAGCAGTTCTTC.

The chain has TRBV6-1 and TRBJ1-5, with no clear D. Germline V gives CDR1 MNHNS, CDR2 SASEGT. The CDR3 extends over 16 amino acids. Trimming took off 3 bases at V and 2 bases at J, with 14 bases between the two ends. CDR3 sequence: CASSDQAISGNQPQHF. The CDR3 DNA reads TGTGCCAGCAGTGACCAGGCCATAAGTGGCAATCAGCCCCAGCATTTT.

V usage is TRBV4-1 and J usage is TRBJ2-7, with D perhaps given as TRBD1 or TRBD2 (5 bases each). V lost 3 bases and J 2 bases, leaving 11 bases between the germline ends. Germline V lookup: CDR1 MGHRA, CDR2 YSYEKL. This CDR3 comprises 14 residues. Here the CDR3 DNA reads TGCGCCAGCAGCCACGCTATGGGGGCCTACGAGCAGTACTTC. It yields the protein CASSHAMGAYEQYF.

J is TRBJ2-2 and V is TRBV10-3; 7 bases align to TRBD2. The CDR3 totals 13 residues. The germline V gene has CDR1 ENHRY and CDR2 SYGVKD. V shed 6 bases and J 5 bases; nucleotides not matched to a gene: 3. CDR3 in amino acids: CAISSGGTGELFF. The CDR3 DNA reads TGTGCCATCAGCTCCGGGGGGACCGGGGAGCTGTTTTTT.

J is TRBJ1-5 and V is TRBV27; no definite D call. Trimming pared 8 bases from V and 4 bases from J, leaving 15 bases between. CDR3 size: 14 residues. The germline CDR1 and CDR2 sequences are MNHEY and SMNVEV (reference sequence). The CDR3 here is CASAPLLANQPQHF. The CDR3 bases are TGTGCCAGCGCCCCCCTGTTAGCGAATCAGCCCCAGCATTTT.

A word on this clone: Within the sample, other DNA sequences also encode this same CDR3. V gene TRBV9 combines with J gene TRBJ2-3, with no clear D. This CDR3 contains 14 residues. Per germline, CDR1 SGDLS and CDR2 YYNGEE. The V end was cut by 0 bases, the J end by 3 bases, with 8 bases between. The CDR3 region is CASSVGDFTDTQYF. CDR3 coding DNA: TGTGCCAGCAGCGTAGGAGACTTTACAGATACGCAGTATTTT.

The DNA for the CDR3 is TGTGCCAGCAGTTTAGAGTTCGGGACCCGCCTCGGAGAGACCCAGTACTTC. Translation: CASSLEFGTRLGETQYF. This sequence joins TRBV28 and TRBJ2-5; D possibly matches TRBD1 or TRBD2 (5 bases each). Trimming took off 2 bases at V and 4 bases at J, with 20 bases between the two ends. CDR3 length: 17 amino acids. Germline V gives CDR1 MDHEN, CDR2 SYDVKM.

This sequence joins TRBV10-1 and TRBJ2-1, with 10 bases that match TRBD1. V gave up 4 bases and J gave up 6 bases; unmatched junction bases: 3. The CDR3 runs to 14 residues. Germline CDR1 is WNHNN and CDR2 is SYGVQD (reference sequence). The CDR3 sequence is CASSVGTGVNEQFF. CDR3 DNA: TGCGCCAGCAGTGTGGGGACAGGGGTCAATGAGCAGTTCTTC.

This sequence joins TRBV30 and TRBJ2-2; D call uncertain. In germline, CDR1 is GTSNPN, CDR2 SVGIG (reference sequence). This CDR3 comprises 14 residues. Trimming shortened V by 2 bases and J by 2 bases, and 9 bases separated the two germline ends. The CDR3 nucleotides read TGTGCCTGGAGTCCCGCGATCAACACCGGGGAGCTGTTTTTT. Protein: CAWSPAINTGELFF.

The rearrangement joins TRBV6-1 to TRBJ2-5; D gene uncertain. CDR1 and CDR2 (germline): MNHNS, SASEGT. This CDR3 spans 13 amino acids. Trimming left V 1 base short and J 7 bases short, with 10 bases between. The DNA for the CDR3 is TGTGCCAGCAGTGAAGACTTCCTCGGGACCCAGTACTTC. Its translation is CASSEDFLGTQYF.

The count of this clone is one. The CDR3 nucleotides read TGTGCCAGCAGCTTGGGGACAGGGTCCCCCCAGTACTTC. It specifies CASSLGTGSPQYF. The rearrangement uses TRBV7-6 and TRBJ2-5, with 9 bases that match TRBD1. Germline CDR1 is SGHVS and CDR2 is FNYEAQ. This CDR3 is built from 13 residues. The trim removed 3 bases at V and 9 bases at J, leaving 5 bases unmatched.

The CDR3 nucleotides are TGCGCCAGCAGCTTGTCCCTTTCCCTGAACACCGGGGAGCTGTTTTTT. As protein: CASSLSLSLNTGELFF. V gene TRBV5-1 combines with J gene TRBJ2-2; D not certain. This CDR3 has 16 amino acids. Between the trimmed V and J ends, which lost 1 base and 1 base, there was a span of 11 bases. From germline, CDR1 is SGHRS and CDR2 YFSETQ.

The chain links TRBV28 to TRBJ1-3, with 7 bases aligning to TRBD1. With 6 bases clipped from V and 1 base from J, the junction kept 6 bases outside the gene matches. The germline gives CDR1 MDHEN, CDR2 SYDVKM. This CDR3 comprises 15 residues. The CDR3 region has the DNA TGTGCCAGCAGACACCGGACAGGATCTGGAAACACCATATATTTT. Translated: CASRHRTGSGNTIYF.

The J gene is TRBJ2-5, the V gene TRBV7-8; 13 nucleotides match TRBD2. The CDR3 contains 17 residues. CDR1 and CDR2 (germline): SGHVS, FQNEAQ. V lost 1 base and J lost 3; bases outside the gene matches: 5. The CDR3 reads CASSLVLAGGFKETQYF. The CDR3 bases are TGTGCCAGCAGCTTAGTACTAGCGGGAGGGTTCAAAGAGACCCAGTACTTC. The variable domain in full, with the rest retrieved from reference TRBV7-8 and TRBJ2-5, is GAGVSQSPRYKVAKRGQDVALRCDPISGHVSLFWYQQALGQGPEFLTYFQNEAQLDKSGLPSDRFFAERPEGSVSTLKIQRTQQEDSAVYLCASSLVLAGGFKETQYFGPGTRLLVL.